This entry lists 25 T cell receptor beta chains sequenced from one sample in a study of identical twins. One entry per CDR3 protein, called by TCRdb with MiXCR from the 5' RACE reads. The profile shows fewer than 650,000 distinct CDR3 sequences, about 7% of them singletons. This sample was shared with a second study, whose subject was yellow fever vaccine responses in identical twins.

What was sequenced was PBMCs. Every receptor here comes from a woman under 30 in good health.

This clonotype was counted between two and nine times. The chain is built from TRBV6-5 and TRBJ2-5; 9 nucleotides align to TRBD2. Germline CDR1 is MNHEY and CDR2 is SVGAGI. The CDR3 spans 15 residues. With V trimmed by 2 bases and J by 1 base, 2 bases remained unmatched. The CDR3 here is CASSYAGGAQETQYF. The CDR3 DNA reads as TGTGCCAGCAGTTACGCGGGAGGGGCCCAAGAGACCCAGTACTTC.

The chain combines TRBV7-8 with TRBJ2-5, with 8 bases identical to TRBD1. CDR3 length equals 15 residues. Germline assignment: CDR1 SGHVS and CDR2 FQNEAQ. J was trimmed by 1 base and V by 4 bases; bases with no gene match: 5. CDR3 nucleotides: TGTGCCAGCAGCTCTGGACAGGGCTCCCAAGAGACCCAGTACTTC. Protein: CASSSGQGSQETQYF.

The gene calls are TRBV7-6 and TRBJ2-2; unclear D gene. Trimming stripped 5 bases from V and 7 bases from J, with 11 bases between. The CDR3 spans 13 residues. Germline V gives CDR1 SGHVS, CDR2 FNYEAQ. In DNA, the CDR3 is TGTGCCAGCAGCCCCCGGGTGAGCGGGGAGCTGTTTTTT. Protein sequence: CASSPRVSGELFF.

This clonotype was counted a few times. CDR3 nucleotides: TGCAGCGAGACCGCCTTGGGAGGAGATACGCAGTATTTT. This sequence encodes CSETALGGDTQYF. This sequence joins TRBV29-1 and TRBJ2-3; maybe TRBD2 (6 bases). This CDR3 spans 13 amino acids. Deletions cut 7 bases from V and 5 bases from J, with 16 bases between. The germline gives CDR1 SQVTM, CDR2 ANQGSEA.

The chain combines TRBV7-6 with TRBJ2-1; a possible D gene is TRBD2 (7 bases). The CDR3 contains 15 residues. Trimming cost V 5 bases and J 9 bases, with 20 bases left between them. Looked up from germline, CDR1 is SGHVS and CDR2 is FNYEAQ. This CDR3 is CASSKDYGGGSEQFF. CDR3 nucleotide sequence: TGTGCCAGCAGCAAAGACTATGGGGGGGGCAGTGAGCAGTTCTTC. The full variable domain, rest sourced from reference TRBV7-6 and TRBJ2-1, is GAGVSQSPRYKVTKRGQDVALRCDPISGHVSLYWYRQALGQGPEFLTYFNYEAQQDKSGLPNDRFSAERPEGSISTLTIQRTEQRDSAMYRCASSKDYGGGSEQFFGPGTRLTVL.

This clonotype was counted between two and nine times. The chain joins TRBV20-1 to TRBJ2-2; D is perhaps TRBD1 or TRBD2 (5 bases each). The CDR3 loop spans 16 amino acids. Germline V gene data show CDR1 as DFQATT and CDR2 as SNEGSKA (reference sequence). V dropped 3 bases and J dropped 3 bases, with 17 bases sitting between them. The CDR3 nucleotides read TGCAGTGCTAGGGATTCACGAGGGGCGCACACCGGGGAGCTGTTTTTT. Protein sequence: CSARDSRGAHTGELFF.

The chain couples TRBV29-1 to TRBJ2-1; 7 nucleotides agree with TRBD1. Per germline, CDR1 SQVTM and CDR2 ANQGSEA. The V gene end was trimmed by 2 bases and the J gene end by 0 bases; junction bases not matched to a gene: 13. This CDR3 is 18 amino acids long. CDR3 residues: CSVERIATGTISYNEQFF. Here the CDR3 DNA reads TGCAGCGTTGAACGGATAGCGACAGGGACGATCTCCTACAATGAGCAGTTCTTC.

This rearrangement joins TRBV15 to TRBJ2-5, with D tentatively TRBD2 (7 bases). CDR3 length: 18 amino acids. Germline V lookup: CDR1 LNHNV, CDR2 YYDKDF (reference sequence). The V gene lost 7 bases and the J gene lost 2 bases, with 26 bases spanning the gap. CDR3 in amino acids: CATTEGGDRVALQETQYF. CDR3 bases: TGTGCCACCACCGAGGGGGGGGATCGGGTTGCCCTGCAAGAGACCCAGTACTTC.

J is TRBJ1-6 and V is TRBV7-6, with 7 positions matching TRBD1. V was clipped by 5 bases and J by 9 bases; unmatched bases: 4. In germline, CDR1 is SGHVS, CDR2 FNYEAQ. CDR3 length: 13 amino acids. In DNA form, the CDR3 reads TGTGCCAGCAGCGTTGGGACAGCTTCACCCCTCCACTTT. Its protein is CASSVGTASPLHF.

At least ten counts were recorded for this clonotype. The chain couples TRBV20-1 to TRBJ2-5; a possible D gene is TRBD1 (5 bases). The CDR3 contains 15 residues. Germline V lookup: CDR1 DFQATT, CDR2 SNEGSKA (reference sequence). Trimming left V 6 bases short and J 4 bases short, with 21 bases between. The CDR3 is CSAPRPSRGGETQYF. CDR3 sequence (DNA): TGCAGTGCGCCTAGGCCTTCAAGGGGCGGAGAGACCCAGTACTTC.

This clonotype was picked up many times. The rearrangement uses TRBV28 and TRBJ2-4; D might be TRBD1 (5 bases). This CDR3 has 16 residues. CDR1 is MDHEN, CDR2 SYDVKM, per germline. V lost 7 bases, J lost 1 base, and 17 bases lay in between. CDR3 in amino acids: CASTGLEDAAKNIQYF. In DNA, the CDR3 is TGTGCCAGCACAGGGTTGGAAGATGCTGCCAAAAACATTCAGTACTTC.

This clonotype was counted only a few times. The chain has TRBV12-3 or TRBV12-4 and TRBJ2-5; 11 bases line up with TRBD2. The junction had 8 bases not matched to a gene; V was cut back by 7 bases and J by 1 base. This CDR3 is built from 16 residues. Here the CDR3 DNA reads TGTGCCAGCACCCAAGACCTAGCGGGGGGCCAAGAGACCCAGTACTTC. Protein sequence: CASTQDLAGGQETQYF.

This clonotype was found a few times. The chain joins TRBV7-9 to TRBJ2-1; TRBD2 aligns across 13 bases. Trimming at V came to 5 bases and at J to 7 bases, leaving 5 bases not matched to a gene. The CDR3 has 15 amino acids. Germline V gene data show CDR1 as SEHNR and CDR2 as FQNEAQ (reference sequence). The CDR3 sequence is CASSQTSGGLNEQFF. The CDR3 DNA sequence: TGTGCCAGCAGCCAGACTAGCGGGGGGCTTAATGAGCAGTTCTTC.

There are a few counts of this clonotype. This chain's CDR3 is CASSQGIRDGPYNEQFF. In nucleotides, the CDR3 is TGTGCCAGCTCGCAAGGAATTCGGGACGGACCTTACAATGAGCAGTTCTTC. The chain is built from TRBV18 and TRBJ2-1; either TRBD1 or TRBD2 may fit D (5 bases each). Trimming removed 6 bases from V and 4 bases from J, with 22 bases in between. CDR1 is KGHSH, CDR2 LQKENI, per germline. This CDR3 is built from 17 residues.

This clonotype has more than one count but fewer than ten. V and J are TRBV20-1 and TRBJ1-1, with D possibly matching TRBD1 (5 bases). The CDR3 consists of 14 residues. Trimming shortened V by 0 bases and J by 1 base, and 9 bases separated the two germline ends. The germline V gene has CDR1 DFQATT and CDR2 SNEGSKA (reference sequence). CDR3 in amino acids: CSAREDSQNTEAFF. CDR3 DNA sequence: TGCAGTGCTAGAGAAGACAGCCAGAACACTGAAGCTTTCTTT.

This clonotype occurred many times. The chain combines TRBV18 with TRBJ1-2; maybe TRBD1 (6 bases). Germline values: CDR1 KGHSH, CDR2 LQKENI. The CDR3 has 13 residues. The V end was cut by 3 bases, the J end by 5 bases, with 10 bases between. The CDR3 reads CASSPDRKYGYTF. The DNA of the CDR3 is TGTGCCAGCTCACCGGACAGAAAATATGGCTACACCTTC.

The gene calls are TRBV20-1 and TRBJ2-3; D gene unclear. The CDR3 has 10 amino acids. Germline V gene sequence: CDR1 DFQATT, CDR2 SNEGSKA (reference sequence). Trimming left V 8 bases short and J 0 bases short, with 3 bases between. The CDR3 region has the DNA TGCAGTTGTAGCACAGATACGCAGTATTTT. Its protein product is CSCSTDTQYF.

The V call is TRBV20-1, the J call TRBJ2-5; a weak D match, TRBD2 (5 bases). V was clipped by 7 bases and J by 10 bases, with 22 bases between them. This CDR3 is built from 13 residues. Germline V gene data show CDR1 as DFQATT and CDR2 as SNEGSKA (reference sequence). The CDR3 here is CSGAEGWVGGQYF. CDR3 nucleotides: TGCAGTGGCGCGGAAGGTTGGGTTGGAGGCCAGTACTTC.

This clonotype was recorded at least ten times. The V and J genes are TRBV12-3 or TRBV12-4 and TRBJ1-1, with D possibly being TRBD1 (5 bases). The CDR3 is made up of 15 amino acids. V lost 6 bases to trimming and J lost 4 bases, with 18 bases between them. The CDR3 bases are TGTGCCAGCAGCCCCCAGACAGTGGGGAGCACTGAAGCTTTCTTT. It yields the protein CASSPQTVGSTEAFF.

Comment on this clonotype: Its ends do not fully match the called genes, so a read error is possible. The CDR3 loop reads CASSRMGTGANVLTF. The CDR3 nucleotides read TGTGCCAGCAGCCGGATGGGGACTGGCGCCAACGTCCTGACTTTC. The chain carries TRBV6-1 and TRBJ2-6; a possible D gene is TRBD2 (6 bases). There are 15 residues in the CDR3. Germline CDR1 MNHNS, CDR2 SASEGT.

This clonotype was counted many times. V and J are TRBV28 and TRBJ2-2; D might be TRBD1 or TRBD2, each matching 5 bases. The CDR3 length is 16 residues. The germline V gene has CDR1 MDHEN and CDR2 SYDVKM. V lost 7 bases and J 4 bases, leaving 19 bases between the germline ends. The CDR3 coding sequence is TGTGCCAGCAACCTCATAAGGGGCGCGGGCACCGGGGAGCTGTTTTTT. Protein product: CASNLIRGAGTGELFF.

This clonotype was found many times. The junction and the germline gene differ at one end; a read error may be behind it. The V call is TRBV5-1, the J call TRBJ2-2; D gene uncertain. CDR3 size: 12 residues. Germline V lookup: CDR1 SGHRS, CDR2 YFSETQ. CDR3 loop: CASSPRAGELFF. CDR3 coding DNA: TGTGCCAGCAGCCCTAGAGCCGGGGAGCTGTTTTTT.

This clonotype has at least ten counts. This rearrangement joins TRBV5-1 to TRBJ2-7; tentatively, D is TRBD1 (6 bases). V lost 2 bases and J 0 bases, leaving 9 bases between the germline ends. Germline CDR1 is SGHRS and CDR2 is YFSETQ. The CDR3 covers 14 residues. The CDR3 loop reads CASSFGGTSYEQYF. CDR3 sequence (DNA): TGCGCCAGCAGCTTTGGGGGCACCTCCTACGAGCAGTACTTC.

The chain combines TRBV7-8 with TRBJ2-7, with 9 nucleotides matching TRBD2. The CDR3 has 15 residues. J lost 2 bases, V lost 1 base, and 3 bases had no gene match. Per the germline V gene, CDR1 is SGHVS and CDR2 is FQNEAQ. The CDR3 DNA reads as TGTGCCAGCAGCTTAGATCTAGCGGGAACCTACGAGCAGTACTTC. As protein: CASSLDLAGTYEQYF.

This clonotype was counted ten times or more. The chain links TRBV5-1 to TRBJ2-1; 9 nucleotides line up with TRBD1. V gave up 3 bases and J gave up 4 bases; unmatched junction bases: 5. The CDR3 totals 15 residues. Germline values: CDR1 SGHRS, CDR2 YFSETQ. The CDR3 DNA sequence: TGCGCCAGCAGCTCGGGACAGGGTCGGTACAATGAGCAGTTCTTC. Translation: CASSSGQGRYNEQFF.